What follows describes a single T cell receptor (beta chain). Its specificity is not known. General study findings and limits: Greatest tumor Treg TCR overlap was with tumor naive CD4+ cells.

Full-length variable regions came from constant-region reverse primers plus semi-nested Nested Universal Primer A PCR. Via MiXCR, TCRdb re-called the 5' RACE reads, giving one row per CDR3 protein. The table includes approximately 60,000 distinct CDR3 sequences, about 22% detected once. The CDR3 consists of 12 residues. Trimming removed 4 bases at V and 12 bases at J, with 17 bases between. The V gene's germline CDR1 is SGHDT and CDR2 YYEEEE. Input material: memory CD4+ T cells sorted from a lymph node. Subset indicated: memory CD4+ T cells, CD4+CD45RO+CD25-. The clonotype originates from a female donor with breast cancer. V gene TRBV5-6 combines with J gene TRBJ2-7, with unresolved D. The CDR3 sequence: CASSLTSSEWYF. The CDR3 DNA reads as TGTGCCAGCAGCCTAACCTCCTCGGAATGGTACTTC.